These 8 T cell receptor beta chains share one sample of origin, sequenced in a study of cytomegalovirus exposure and HLA in healthy donors. PCR was performed using 60 Vbeta and 13 Jbeta primers. Method: immunoSEQ multiplex PCR; TCRdb's copy keeps in-frame clones and lacks some. Altogether over 150,000 clones are present, roughly three quarters being singletons, with the ten largest covering less than 8.5%. Sequenced sample: PBMCs. These receptors were obtained from a man younger than 45 in good health and CMV-seropositive.

This rearrangement joins TRBV7-2 to TRBJ1-1; D may be TRBD1 (5 bases). Germline lookup yields CDR1 SGHTA and CDR2 FQGNSA. The CDR3 runs to 11 residues. V gave up 8 bases and J gave up 5 bases, with 9 bases separating them. For the CDR3, the DNA is TGTGCCAGCGGAGGGGTTACTGAAGCTTTCTTT. Translating it yields CASGGVTEAFF.

J is TRBJ2-5 and V is TRBV7-9; 10 bases line up with TRBD2. The CDR3 covers 13 residues. Looked up from germline, CDR1 is SEHNR and CDR2 is FQNEAQ (reference sequence). Trimming removed 7 bases from V and 2 bases from J; junction bases left unmatched: 1. The CDR3: CASKTSGQETQYF. The CDR3 DNA reads TGTGCCAGCAAGACTAGCGGGCAAGAGACCCAGTACTTC.

This clone was found once. J is TRBJ2-3 and V is TRBV7-2; 9 positions agree with TRBD2. CDR1 and CDR2 from the germline V gene are SGHTA and FQGNSA. Losses at the gene ends were 2 bases for V and 2 bases for J; bases not matched to a gene: 11. CDR3 length: 18 residues. CDR3 residues: CASSLKSRGGALTDTQYF. The CDR3 coding sequence is TGTGCCAGCAGCTTAAAATCCCGCGGGGGGGCACTCACAGATACGCAGTATTTT.

This chain joins TRBV27 and TRBJ1-1, with 9 bases identical to TRBD1. There are 17 residues in the CDR3. Germline assignment: CDR1 MNHEY and CDR2 SMNVEV (reference sequence). V lost 3 bases and J lost 0; bases outside the gene matches: 8. The CDR3 here is CASSFLGTGRMNTEAFF. The DNA for the CDR3 is TGTGCCAGCAGTTTCCTCGGGACAGGGAGGATGAACACTGAAGCTTTCTTT.

V is TRBV9 and J is TRBJ2-2; 7 positions agree with TRBD1. The CDR3 runs to 16 residues. Germline V gene sequence: CDR1 SGDLS, CDR2 YYNGEE. The V gene end was trimmed by 1 base and the J gene end by 3 bases; junction bases not matched to a gene: 6. CDR3 bases: TGTGCCAGCAGCGTAATTGGGACAGAATACACCGGGGAGCTGTTTTTT. The encoded protein is CASSVIGTEYTGELFF.

The rearrangement uses TRBV15 and TRBJ1-2; no clear D. Trimming removed 0 bases at V and 4 bases at J, with 12 bases between. This CDR3 comprises 15 residues. Germline lookup yields CDR1 LNHNV and CDR2 YYDKDF (reference sequence). CDR3 nucleotides: TGTGCCACCAGCAGAGATAAAGCACTACCCTATGGCTACACCTTC. Its protein product is CATSRDKALPYGYTF.

The rearrangement joins TRBV7-2 to TRBJ2-3; a possible D gene is TRBD2 (7 bases). CDR3 length: 14 residues. Germline CDR1 and CDR2: SGHTA and FQGNSA. V lost 11 bases to trimming and J lost 0 bases, with 15 bases between them. The CDR3 coding sequence is TGTGCCGTCAAGGGGGGGTATAGCACAGATACGCAGTATTTT. It specifies CAVKGGYSTDTQYF. The complete variable domain, with remaining parts taken from reference TRBV7-2 and TRBJ2-3, reads GAGVSQSPSNKVTEKGKDVELRCDPISGHTALYWYRQSLGQGLEFLIYFQGNSAPDKSGLPSDRFSAERTGGSVSTLTIQRTQQEDSAVYLCAVKGGYSTDTQYFGPGTRLTVL.

The chain has TRBV27 and TRBJ2-3; D gene unclear. The CDR3 extends over 14 amino acids. CDR1 is MNHEY and CDR2 is SMNVEV in the germline V gene (reference sequence). Trimming took 3 bases from V and 2 from J, leaving 9 bases between them. The CDR3 bases are TGTGCCAGCAGTTTTGGGCAGCACACAGATACGCAGTATTTT. This gives the protein CASSFGQHTDTQYF.